The present TCR beta chain was sequenced within a study of cytomegalovirus exposure and HLA in healthy donors. Findings and limits, study-wide: In vitro data verified three CMV-associated chains as specific for CMV antigens. Later analysis showed most CMV-associated TCR beta chains appearing HLA-restricted. A likely sequencing artifact accounted for one observed cluster of highly shared sequence variants.

Samples came from healthy bone marrow donors. This CDR3 has 13 amino acids. V lost 7 bases and J lost 0; bases outside the gene matches: 6. The germline CDR1 and CDR2 sequences are SQVTM and ANQGSEA. As regards this clone: Its specificity is unknown.

Primers: 60 Vbeta forward and 13 Jbeta reverse. Produced via immunoSEQ multiplex PCR; TCRdb's table is partial and in-frame only. Recorded for this sample: about 160,000 clones. The V gene is TRBV29-1, the J gene TRBJ2-7; 7 positions match TRBD2. This TCR derives from a man younger than 40 in good health and CMV-seronegative. Material: PBMCs. The CDR3 DNA follows: TGCAGCGCCCTCACTAGCGCCTCCTACGAGCAGTACTTC. Translation gives CSALTSASYEQYF.